This T cell receptor beta chain was profiled in a study of T cell repertoires in cytomegalovirus infection. For the study at large: It was recently identified HLA-C-restricted and well-studied HLA-B-restricted CMV epitopes that the study used. CMV infection and matching HLA type were both indicated by public TCR beta signatures.

As regards this clonotype: The antigen remains undetermined.

From the reads, TCRdb called clonotypes with MiXCR, one entry per CDR3 protein. There are approximately 74,000 distinct CDR3 sequences in the sample; around 40% occur only once, and over 85% lies in the top ten. V lost 8 bases to trimming and J lost 8 bases, with 7 bases between them. Germline CDR1 SGHTA, CDR2 FQGNSA. There are 10 residues in the CDR3. General study findings and limits: The response measured ex vivo was dominated by TCR beta clonotypes (HLA-C-restricted and CMV-specific). Cumulative public TCR beta family frequency identified carriers of CMV plus the relevant HLA.

The receptor was isolated from a human donor in good health (CMV status not recorded). Some clones in this sample may be carry-over from other donors' samples. V is TRBV7-2 and J is TRBJ2-1; D gene ambiguous. Sample: CD8+ T cells from cultured PBMCs, taken from culture after CMV antigen stimulation. The CDR3, as DNA: TGTGCCAGCGCTGGGTATGAGCAGTTCTTC. Residues: CASAGYEQFF.